This TCR beta chain was obtained from a study of early T cells in non-severe SARS-CoV-2 infection. Study at large: Sequencing input comprised bulk RNA from unsorted whole blood; chain pairing was not available. Whole-study findings and limits: Comparison of clonotypes with VDJdb favored anti-spike CD8 responses while missing private and CD4 specificities.

Molecules of cDNA were individually given unique molecular identifiers that were attached to them. TCRdb reprocessed the 5' RACE reads with MiXCR, giving one entry per CDR3 protein. The sample records about 59,000 distinct CDR3 sequences, roughly an eighth being singletons. This clonotype occurred a few times. Antigen: not known. This CDR3 is 18 amino acids long. Germline V gene lookup returns CDR1 SGHTA and CDR2 FQGNSA. The trim removed 5 bases at V and 4 bases at J, leaving 14 bases unmatched. This TCR was recovered from an adult who was a healthcare worker with PCR-confirmed SARS-CoV-2 infection or an uninfected control (not recorded which). The genes are TRBV7-2 and TRBJ2-1; 10 nucleotides line up with TRBD2. The input for sequencing was whole blood, taken at baseline. CDR3 nucleotide sequence: TGTGCCAGCAGCGGGTGGGCGGATAGCGGGAGGCTGTACAATGAGCAGTTCTTC. This translates into CASSGWADSGRLYNEQFF.